This T cell receptor (beta chain) was found in a study of low-dose radiotherapy and immunotherapy resistance in tumors. Both TCRalpha and TCRbeta chains were reverse transcribed with V-gene-specific primers. A roughly 22-cycle PCR with a constant-region primer and V-primer adapter amplified TCRs. TCRdb reanalysed the reads using MiXCR and keeps one entry per CDR3 protein. The sample lists fewer than 110,000 distinct CDR3 sequences, less than 25% occurring once. The CDR3 has 15 residues. The germline V gene encodes CDR1 MGHRA and CDR2 YSYEKL. The ends lost 0 bases at V and 0 bases at J; junction bases unmatched: 2. Specified time point: after trial treatment. Treatment defined: LDRT plus nivolumab, ipilimumab, low-dose cyclophosphamide and aspirin (RACIN trial).

The source material was PBMCs, sampled after low-dose radiotherapy plus immunotherapy. The receptor was isolated from a male donor with prostate cancer. The rearrangement links TRBV4-1 to TRBJ2-7, with TRBD2 identical over 7 bases. CDR3 sequence (DNA): TGCGCCAGCAGCCAAGATCGCGGGGGCTCCTACGAGCAGTACTTC. As protein: CASSQDRGGSYEQYF.